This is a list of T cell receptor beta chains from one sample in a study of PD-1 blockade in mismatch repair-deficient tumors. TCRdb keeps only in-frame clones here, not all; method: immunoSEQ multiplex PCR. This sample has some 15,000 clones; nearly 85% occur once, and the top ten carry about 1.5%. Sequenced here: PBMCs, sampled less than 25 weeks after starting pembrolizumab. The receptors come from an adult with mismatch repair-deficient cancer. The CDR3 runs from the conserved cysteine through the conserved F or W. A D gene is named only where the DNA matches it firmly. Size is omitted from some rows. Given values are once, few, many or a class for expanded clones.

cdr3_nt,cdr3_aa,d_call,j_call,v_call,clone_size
TGTGCCAGCAGCCTGGCGGGACAGCCTCTCCCGGGGCCCCAGCATTTT,CASSLAGQPLPGPQHF,TRBD1,TRBJ1-5,TRBV4-2,-
TGTGCCACCAGCCAACCTGGAGGGACAGACTCCTACGAGCAGTACTTC,CATSQPGGTDSYEQYF,-,TRBJ2-7,TRBV15,few
TGTGCCAGCAGTAACACAGGGGAAGGTGGGACCGGGGAGCTGTTTTTT,CASSNTGEGGTGELFF,TRBD1,TRBJ2-2,TRBV25-1,-
TGTGCCAGCTCACCAACGGGAGGAGCCGCCTGGGACTACACCTTC,CASSPTGGAAWDYTF,-,TRBJ1-2,TRBV18,once
TGTGCCAGCAGTTTAAGAGGGAGCAATCAGCCCCAGCATTTT,CASSLRGSNQPQHF,-,TRBJ1-5,TRBV28,-
TGTGCCAGCAGCTTAGGGAGGGCCGGATACTACACTGAAGCTTTCTTT,CASSLGRAGYYTEAFF,-,TRBJ1-1,TRBV11-3,-
TGTGCCAGCAGGAACAGGGGGCCTAGCTATGGCTACACCTTC,CASRNRGPSYGYTF,TRBD1,TRBJ1-2,TRBV28,once
TGCGCCAGCAGCCAAGCGCTACAAGAGACCCAGTACTTC,CASSQALQETQYF,-,TRBJ2-5,TRBV4-1,-
TGTGCCAGCAGCTTACTCCCTCGGCCCCGAGGCAAGGGGGCTAACTATGGCTACACCTTC,CASSLLPRPRGKGANYGYTF,-,TRBJ1-2,TRBV7-8,-
TGCAGCGTTGAAGATAGGGGGGGGCTGGGGTATGGCTACACCTTC,CSVEDRGGLGYGYTF,-,TRBJ1-2,TRBV29-1,-
TGTGCCAGCAGCTTAACAGGGGGGGAGTCACCCCTCCACTTT,CASSLTGGESPLHF,TRBD1,TRBJ1-6,TRBV7-9,-
TGTGCCAGTAGTGGGACTAGCGGGTTCACCGGGGAGCTGTTTTTT,CASSGTSGFTGELFF,TRBD2,TRBJ2-2,TRBV19,-
TGTGCCAGCTGGGCGGGGGCGCGAATAGATACGCAGTATTTT,CASWAGARIDTQYF,-,TRBJ2-3,TRBV21-1,-
TGTGCCACCAGACTCCGGGCTGGGAGCCCACCTCCTTACAATGAGCAGTTCTTC,CATRLRAGSPPPYNEQFF,-,TRBJ2-1,TRBV15,-
TGCAGCGTCTCCCCAACGCCGGGACAGAGTACCACAGATACGCAGTATTTT,CSVSPTPGQSTTDTQYF,TRBD1,TRBJ2-3,TRBV29-1,-
TGTGCCAGCAGCGAAGACCGCGGCTATGGCTACACCTTC,CASSEDRGYGYTF,-,TRBJ1-2,TRBV7-3,-
TGTGCCAGCTTCAGGAACACTGAAGCTTTCTTT,CASFRNTEAFF,-,TRBJ1-1,TRBV6-4,once